These 22 T cell receptor beta chains share one sample of origin, sequenced in a study of T cells in Graves' hyperthyroidism and ophthalmopathy. The TCR beta CDR3 regions underwent amplification using RNA transcripts as the source. TCR CDR3 underwent first-round RT-PCR with the HTBI primer set. MiXCR, run by TCRdb on the multiplex PCR reads, gives a single entry per CDR3 protein. The table shows roughly 500,000 distinct CDR3 sequences, with roughly 45% occurring only once. Specimen: peripheral blood or thyroid tissue (not recorded which). Receptors were obtained from an adult woman with Graves' disease, either hyperthyroidism or ophthalmopathy (not recorded which).

V and J are TRBV18 and TRBJ2-2; the D is unclear. The length of the CDR3 is 11 residues. The germline V gene encodes CDR1 KGHSH and CDR2 LQKENI. Trimming shortened V by 3 bases and J by 9 bases, and 5 bases separated the two germline ends. CDR3 sequence (DNA): TGTGCCAGCTCACCCGAGCGGGAGCTGTTTTTT. Translating gives CASSPERELFF.

This clonotype was detected only a few times. The rearrangement joins TRBV5-1 to TRBJ2-5, with D perhaps matching TRBD1 (5 bases). Germline values: CDR1 SGHRS, CDR2 YFSETQ. The germline V and J ends were trimmed by 0 bases and 3 bases, with 9 bases remaining between them. There are 14 residues in the CDR3. The chain's CDR3 is CASSLVAGKETQYF. CDR3 coding DNA: TGCGCCAGCAGCTTGGTGGCAGGGAAAGAGACCCAGTACTTC.

This clonotype was seen a few times. The chain has TRBV12-3 or TRBV12-4 and TRBJ2-7; 9 bases match TRBD2. Trimming removed 7 bases from V and 2 bases from J; junction bases left unmatched: 9. CDR3 length: 15 residues. The CDR3 DNA reads as TGTGCCAGCATCCTCGGCGCGGGAGGGCCCTACGAGCAGTACTTC. Its translation is CASILGAGGPYEQYF.

There are a few counts of this clonotype. This chain connects TRBV6-6 to TRBJ1-1; 9 positions agree with TRBD1. Germline loops: CDR1 MNHNY, CDR2 SVGAGI (reference sequence). J was trimmed by 6 bases and V by 5 bases; bases with no gene match: 7. The CDR3 loop spans 14 amino acids. CDR3 loop: CASSIGTGRAEAFF. DNA for the CDR3: TGTGCCAGCAGTATTGGGACAGGGAGGGCTGAAGCTTTCTTT.

This clonotype is medium-sized. The chain uses TRBV7-9 and TRBJ2-5; 11 nucleotides align to TRBD2. The V segment lost 5 bases and the J segment 2 bases; nucleotides outside the gene matches: 13. This CDR3 comprises 18 residues. CDR1 is SEHNR, CDR2 FQNEAQ, per germline (reference sequence). CDR3 bases: TGTGCCAGCAGCCCGATAGCGGGAGGGGGACACCAACAAGAGACCCAGTACTTC. It codes for CASSPIAGGGHQQETQYF.

This clonotype appeared a single time. The chain employs TRBV11-1 and TRBJ2-5; 10 positions match TRBD1. The germline V gene has CDR1 SGHAT and CDR2 FQDESV (reference sequence). The J segment lost 5 bases and the V segment lost 4 bases, leaving 10 bases of the junction unmatched. This CDR3 has 16 amino acids. The CDR3 here is CASSSPGTGDGETQYF. CDR3 DNA: TGTGCCAGCAGCTCTCCCGGGACAGGGGATGGGGAGACCCAGTACTTC.

This clonotype has at least ten counts. The chain joins TRBV7-9 to TRBJ1-5, with D possibly TRBD1 on 5 matching bases. Germline-derived CDR1 and CDR2 are SEHNR and FQNEAQ (reference sequence). Trimming removed 1 base at V and 3 bases at J, with 16 bases between. The CDR3 contains 17 residues. The CDR3 DNA reads as TGTGCCAGCAGCTTAGAGTTCAGTACAGGACACAATCAGCCCCAGCATTTT. Protein: CASSLEFSTGHNQPQHF.

CDR3 amino acids: CSARDQGDTSGDDGYTF. As DNA, the CDR3 is TGCAGTGCTAGAGATCAAGGGGACACTTCCGGGGACGATGGCTACACCTTC. The V call is TRBV20-1, the J call TRBJ1-2; a weak D match, TRBD1 (6 bases). V lost 0 bases and J 6 bases, leaving 23 bases between the germline ends. Germline V gives CDR1 DFQATT, CDR2 SNEGSKA (reference sequence). There are 17 residues in the CDR3.

Note on this clonotype: The CDR3 carries no conserved terminal phenylalanine or tryptophan, so it likely arises from a read error. This chain links TRBV9 with TRBJ1-1; 8 positions agree with TRBD1. Germline V lookup: CDR1 SGDLS, CDR2 YYNGEE. The J segment lost 5 bases and the V segment lost 0 bases, leaving 6 bases of the junction unmatched. There are 15 residues in the CDR3. CDR3 bases: TGTGCCAGCAGCGTAGGCCCGGACAGGGAAACTGAAGCTTTCTCT. It codes for CASSVGPDRETEAFS.

J is TRBJ1-1 and V is TRBV7-9; 7 nucleotides line up with TRBD1. Trimming took 4 bases from V and 3 from J; bases not matched to a gene: 5. Germline V gene lookup returns CDR1 SEHNR and CDR2 FQNEAQ (reference sequence). This CDR3 region has 14 residues. The CDR3 loop reads CASSYRGGHTEAFF. In DNA, the CDR3 is TGTGCCAGCAGCTACAGGGGAGGGCACACTGAAGCTTTCTTT.

A few counts support this clonotype. The chain is built from TRBV7-8 and TRBJ2-3, with 7 bases matching TRBD1. Looked up from germline, CDR1 is SGHVS and CDR2 is FQNEAQ. This CDR3 region has 13 residues. J lost 4 bases, V lost 7 bases, and 5 bases had no gene match. In DNA form, the CDR3 reads TGTGCCAGCAAGACAGGGTTCGCAGATACGCAGTATTTT. This sequence encodes CASKTGFADTQYF.

This clonotype was counted at least ten times. J is TRBJ2-2 and V is TRBV5-1; 7 nucleotides agree with TRBD1. The V segment lost 0 bases and the J segment 6 bases; nucleotides outside the gene matches: 8. CDR3 size: 16 residues. From germline, CDR1 is SGHRS and CDR2 YFSETQ. CDR3: CASSLVSTGYAGELFF. The CDR3 bases are TGCGCCAGCAGCTTGGTGTCGACAGGGTACGCCGGGGAGCTGTTTTTT.

This chain uses TRBV16 with TRBJ1-5; 7 bases agree with TRBD1. The ends lost 0 bases at V and 4 bases at J; junction bases unmatched: 3. CDR1 and CDR2 from the germline V gene are KGHSY and FQNENV. CDR3 length equals 15 residues. CDR3 DNA sequence: TGTGCCAGCAGCCAATCGCAGGGGGGAAATCAGCCCCAGCATTTT. Protein: CASSQSQGGNQPQHF. Drawing the rest from reference TRBV16 and TRBJ1-5, the complete variable domain is GEEVAQTPKHLVRGEGQKAKLYCAPIKGHSYVFWYQQVLKNEFKFLISFQNENVFDETGMPKERFSAKCLPNSPCSLEIQATKLEDSAVYFCASSQSQGGNQPQHFGDGTRLSIL.

The chain uses TRBV6-6 and TRBJ2-7; the match to TRBD2 covers 9 bases. The length of the CDR3 is 16 residues. V lost 5 bases to trimming and J lost 3 bases; unmatched junction nucleotides: 11. The germline CDR1 and CDR2 sequences are MNHNY and SVGAGI (reference sequence). The CDR3 protein is CASSAGEASGIYEQYF. The CDR3 nucleotides read TGTGCCAGCAGTGCCGGCGAGGCTAGCGGGATCTACGAGCAGTACTTC.

The chain employs TRBV2 and TRBJ2-2; a possible D gene is TRBD2 (5 bases). CDR3 length equals 13 residues. V was pared by 8 bases and J by 0 bases, with 7 bases between. Germline values: CDR1 SNHLY, CDR2 FYNNEI. CDR3 nucleotides: TGTGCCAGCCTAGCAGCGAACACCGGGGAGCTGTTTTTT. It codes for CASLAANTGELFF.

This clonotype was found a few times. The chain uses TRBV28 and TRBJ1-5; no clear D. V was cut by 6 bases and J by 4 bases, with 13 bases left in between. Germline V lookup: CDR1 MDHEN, CDR2 SYDVKM. The CDR3 is made up of 14 amino acids. The chain's CDR3 is CASSRATWNQPQHF. The DNA for the CDR3 is TGTGCCAGCAGCCGCGCCACATGGAATCAGCCCCAGCATTTT. Complete variable domain (other parts from reference TRBV28 and TRBJ1-5): DVKVTQSSRYLVKRTGEKVFLECVQDMDHENMFWYRQDPGLGLRLIYFSYDVKMKEKGDIPEGYSVSREKKERFSLILESASTNQTSMYLCASSRATWNQPQHFGDGTRLSIL.

Ten or more counts support this clonotype. The CDR3 region has the DNA TGCAGTGCTGGGACGTACGAAGCTTTCTTT. Amino acids: CSAGTYEAFF. The chain recombines TRBV20-1 with TRBJ1-1; D is possibly TRBD1 (5 bases). The CDR3 is 10 residues long. The V gene lost 5 bases and the J gene lost 8 bases, with 9 bases spanning the gap. Germline loops: CDR1 DFQATT, CDR2 SNEGSKA (reference sequence).

This sequence joins TRBV14 and TRBJ2-5; D might be TRBD1 or TRBD2, each matching 6 bases. Germline V gene sequence: CDR1 SGHDN, CDR2 FVKESK. Trimming removed 3 bases at V and 8 bases at J, with 10 bases between. The CDR3 is 12 residues long. The CDR3 sequence is CASSQGGGTQYF. The DNA for the CDR3 is TGTGCCAGCAGCCAGGGGGGCGGCACCCAGTACTTC.

A few counts support this clonotype. The chain recombines TRBV6-5 with TRBJ1-2, with D possibly matching TRBD1 (6 bases). V shed 6 bases and J shed 6 bases, with 17 bases lying between them. Germline V CDR1 and CDR2: MNHEY, SVGAGI. The CDR3 is 14 residues long. The CDR3 here is CASSRTGFKDGYTF. In nucleotides, the CDR3 is TGTGCCAGCAGCCGTACAGGGTTTAAAGATGGCTACACCTTC.

This clonotype was seen just once. This rearrangement joins TRBV20-1 to TRBJ1-5; D is ambiguous. Germline values: CDR1 DFQATT, CDR2 SNEGSKA (reference sequence). The CDR3 contains 16 residues. V lost 5 bases and J lost 5, with 22 bases in between. The CDR3 is CSAYTRTREFDQPQHF. CDR3 nucleotides: TGCAGTGCTTATACCCGGACTAGGGAGTTTGATCAGCCCCAGCATTTT.

The CDR3 loop is CASSSLGTGVDTIYF. Written as DNA, the CDR3 is TGCGCCAGCAGCTCCCTGGGGACAGGGGTAGACACCATATATTTT. The chain uses TRBV5-1 and TRBJ1-3; 10 nucleotides agree with TRBD1. V lost 3 bases and J lost 8; bases outside the gene matches: 8. This CDR3 is built from 15 residues. CDR1 SGHRS and CDR2 YFSETQ come from the germline V gene.

This chain links TRBV7-6 with TRBJ2-2; 14 bases align to TRBD2. There are 17 residues in the CDR3. CDR1 and CDR2 (germline): SGHVS, FNYEAQ. The junction had 6 bases not matched to a gene; V was cut back by 5 bases and J by 4 bases. The CDR3: CASSQTSGRARTGELFF. The CDR3 DNA sequence: TGTGCCAGCAGCCAGACTAGCGGGAGGGCCCGCACCGGGGAGCTGTTTTTT.